This T cell receptor beta chain was recovered during a study of blood T cell repertoires in COVID-19. Study background: Sites across the United States, Italy and Spain contributed samples from acute and convalescent COVID-19.

In the original analysis: Nucleated cell counts were estimated from reference gene primer amplification. Measured with immunoSEQ multiplex PCR; TCRdb has only the in-frame clones, and not every one. V and J calls and clone size are as listed in that table; D and trimming were resolved from the DNA. This table has 55,000 to 90,000 clones, around 83% appearing once. Trimming cost V 8 bases and J 7 bases; bases outside gene matches: 22. CDR3 length equals 18 residues. In germline, CDR1 is MDHEN, CDR2 SYDVKM. Input material: peripheral blood. The receptor was derived from a man between 65 and 80 years old with active COVID-19. The chain is built from TRBV28 and TRBJ2-7, with TRBD2 identical over 11 bases. Here the CDR3 DNA reads TGTGCCAGCCCGCCGTCCGGACTAGCGGGCCGGGGGAGAGGAGAGCAGTACTTC. Translated: CASPPSGLAGRGRGEQYF.